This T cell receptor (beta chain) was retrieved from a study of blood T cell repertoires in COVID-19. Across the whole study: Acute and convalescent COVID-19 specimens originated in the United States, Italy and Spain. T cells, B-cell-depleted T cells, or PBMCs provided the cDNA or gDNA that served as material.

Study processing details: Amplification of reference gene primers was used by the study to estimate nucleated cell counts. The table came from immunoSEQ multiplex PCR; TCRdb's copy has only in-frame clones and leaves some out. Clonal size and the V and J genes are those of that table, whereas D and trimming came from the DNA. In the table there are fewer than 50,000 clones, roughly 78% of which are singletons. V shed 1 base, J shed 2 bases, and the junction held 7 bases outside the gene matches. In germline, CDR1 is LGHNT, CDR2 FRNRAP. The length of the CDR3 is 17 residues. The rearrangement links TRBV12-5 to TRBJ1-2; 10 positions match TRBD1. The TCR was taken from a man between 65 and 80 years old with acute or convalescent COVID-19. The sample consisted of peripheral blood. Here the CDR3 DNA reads TGTGCTAGTGGTTTGGCCAACCTGGACAGGGGGAACTATGGCTACACCTTC. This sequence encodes CASGLANLDRGNYGYTF.